A single sample gave rise to the 2 T cell receptor beta chains below, sequenced in a study of blood T cell repertoires in COVID-19 (TCRdb year 2020). The receptor library was made with the immunoSEQ multiplex PCR assay. TCRdb took over this immuneACCESS table, retaining in-frame rearrangements with V and J assigned. Such tables are incomplete; in checked studies, under half of the missing clones stem from an unresolved V gene, and the remainder is unexplained. The sample data list 230,000 or so clones, and around four fifths of these were observed just once. The ten most abundant clones make up 15% to 20% of the sample. Sequencing was performed on peripheral blood. The receptors shown here come from a man aged 25-45 years with active or convalescent COVID-19.

The rearrangement links TRBV7-9 to TRBJ2-7, with a possible D match to TRBD2 (5 bases). V lost 3 bases and J 6 bases, leaving 12 bases between the germline ends. CDR1 SEHNR and CDR2 FQNEAQ come from the germline V gene (reference sequence). This CDR3 has 13 residues. The CDR3 sequence: CASSFGISPEQYF. The CDR3 DNA is TGTGCCAGCAGCTTCGGGATTTCCCCCGAGCAGTACTTC.

This sequence joins TRBV6-5 and TRBJ1-5; 9 bases fit TRBD1. This CDR3 region has 14 residues. Germline-derived CDR1 and CDR2 are MNHEY and SVGAGI. The J segment lost 4 bases and the V segment lost 6 bases, leaving 4 bases of the junction unmatched. CDR3 sequence: CASSRDRVNQPQHF. DNA of the CDR3: TGTGCCAGCAGCAGGGACAGGGTGAATCAGCCCCAGCATTTT.